Given below is one T cell receptor beta chain in context. In germline, CDR1 is SQVTM, CDR2 ANQGSEA. This CDR3 is built from 18 residues. Germline trimming cut 0 bases from V and 0 bases from J; bases unmatched to any gene: 12. This sample was included in a study of T cells in Graves' hyperthyroidism and ophthalmopathy. RNA transcripts gave rise to amplified TCR beta CDR3 regions. An initial round of RT-PCR targeting the TCR CDR3 relied on the HTBI primer set. One entry per CDR3 protein results from TCRdb running MiXCR on the multiplex PCR reads. The table shows under 350,000 distinct CDR3 sequences, with around 15% occurring only once.

The V and J genes are TRBV29-1 and TRBJ2-3; 7 bases are shared with TRBD2. The receptor's source is a woman aged 55-70 years with Graves' ophthalmopathy. Sequencing used blood. CDR3 loop: CSVEERRGRGVSTDTQYF. The CDR3 bases are TGCAGCGTTGAAGAAAGACGGGGGAGGGGTGTTAGCACAGATACGCAGTATTTT.